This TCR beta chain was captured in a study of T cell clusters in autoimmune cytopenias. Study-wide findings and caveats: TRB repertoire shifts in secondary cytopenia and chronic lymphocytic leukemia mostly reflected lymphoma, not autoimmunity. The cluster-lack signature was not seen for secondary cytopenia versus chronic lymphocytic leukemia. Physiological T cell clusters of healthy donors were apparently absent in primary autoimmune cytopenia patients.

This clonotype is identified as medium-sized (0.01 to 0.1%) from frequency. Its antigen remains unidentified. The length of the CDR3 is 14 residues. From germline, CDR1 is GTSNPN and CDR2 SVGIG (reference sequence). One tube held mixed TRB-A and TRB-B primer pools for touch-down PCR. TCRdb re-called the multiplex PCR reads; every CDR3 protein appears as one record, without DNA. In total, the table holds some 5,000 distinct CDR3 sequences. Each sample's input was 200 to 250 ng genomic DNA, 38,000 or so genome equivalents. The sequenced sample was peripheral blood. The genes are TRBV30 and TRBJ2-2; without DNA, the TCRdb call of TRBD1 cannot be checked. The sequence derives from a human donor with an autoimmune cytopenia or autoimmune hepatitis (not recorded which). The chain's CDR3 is CAWSGQGKAGELFF.